The present T cell receptor beta chain was sequenced within a study of T cells in women clearing cervical HPV infection (dated by TCRdb to the late 2010s). General notes on the study: Cases were roughly 24 women with histologically confirmed HPV16-related CIN3 or worse, including 2 invasive cancers. HLA typing was available for only a few women, so HLA type could not be excluded as a confounder. In the parent cohort, around 9,800 women aged 18 or older were enrolled in Guanacaste, Costa Rica, during about 1993 to 1994 and then followed for seven years. As quality controls, five blinded duplicates were added to each group, bringing the total to roughly 60 samples made up of 50 or so participants and 10 replicates. A median age of 34 years was observed in cases versus roughly 38 in controls, and no significant differences in baseline characteristics were found. Cases and controls were matched on age within five years and on year of sample collection. For cases, the median interval between lesion detection and blood sampling was about 140 days, with an interquartile range of roughly 90 to 200 days. Controls were around 23 women whose single incident HPV16 infection cleared within 12 months without precancer or cancer developing. The exploratory proof-of-principle case-control study was nested within the Guanacaste HPV Natural History Study in Costa Rica and compared TCR repertoires across cervical HPV16 outcomes. Blood from cases was collected at the visit where the lesion was first found, while blood from controls was collected once the infection could no longer be detected.

Reading from cysteine to phenylalanine, the CDR3 counts 13 amino acids. The CDR3 was read in part: 30 bases, with the frame set at base 1. The V and J ends are trimmed by 1 base and 5 bases, leaving 5 bases between them. CDR1 is given as SGHNT and CDR2 as YENEEA, both from the germline V gene. TCR beta CDR3 regions were amplified by multiplex PCR from an average of around 1,200 ng genomic DNA per sample using the immunoSEQ assay. The assay corrected primer bias using a complete synthetic TCR repertoire to establish an amplification baseline. The amplicons were sequenced using the Illumina platform. The original methods were these. Sequence errors were corrected by clustering with frequency ratios and a modified nearest-neighbor algorithm, and the sequences were then analyzed in the immunoSEQ Analyzer using IMGT gene definitions. At each rarefaction depth, TCR richness and evenness were averaged over 20 rarefaction repeats, and samples with fewer sequences than the depth were excluded. V, D and J gene relative abundances were compared between groups with Wilcoxon rank sum tests, applying FDR correction. In the blinded duplicates, the intraclass correlation was 95.6% for TCR richness and averaged about 73% across over 65 gene segments. TCRdb took over this immuneACCESS table, retaining in-frame rearrangements with V and J assigned. Such tables are incomplete; in checked studies, under half of the missing clones stem from an unresolved V gene, and the remainder is unexplained. V, J and clone size reflect that table, while D and trimming were determined from the DNA. The table for this sample records approximately 17,000 clones. About 10% of the sample is taken by the ten largest.

The paper as a whole reports these results and caveats: Cases had lower TRBV6-7 relative abundance than controls (around 0.11% versus 0.15%; Bonferroni P = 0.0008). Across sequencing depths, CIN3+ cases showed significantly higher TCR repertoire richness than controls, but evenness did not differ between the groups. Whether associations preceded infection or resulted from infection could not be shown with the cross-sectional design, and effector/memory subsets and HPV-specific T cells were not isolated. T-cell numbers per sample were unknown, so richness differences could reflect varying T-cell content rather than repertoire biology. Random forest classifiers that combined richness and V gene abundances separated cases from controls with an estimated AUC of about 0.8.

A word on this clone: The antigen it binds to is not known. The read comes to an end 3 residues before the CDR3 does, leaving the germline J gene to fill in the end.

Every participant had a single incident cervical HPV16 infection, and women with prevalent HPV16 infections were excluded. Cervical HPV DNA was detected by MY09/MY11 PCR and genotyped by dot-blot hybridization. Approximately 16 mL of heparinized blood were centrifuged, and the buffy coat was aliquoted, frozen at -30°C, then stored at -80°C. QIAGEN kits were used to extract genomic DNA from buffy coat specimens. The rearrangement joined TRBV11-3 to TRBJ2-2; the D segment cannot be called with confidence. The sequenced sample consisted of blood buffy coat. The TCR was taken from a woman aged 18 to 75 with a cervical HPV16 infection that either progressed to CIN3+ or cleared (not recorded which). The encoded CDR3 is CASSLGPTGELFF. The DNA read from the CDR3 is TGTGCCAGCAGCTTAGGGCCTACCGGGGAG.